The clone carrying this T cell receptor (gamma chain) appeared a single time. A read error may produce the germline difference seen at one junction end. Other nucleotide sequences in the sample specify the same CDR3. TCRdb re-called clones from the reads using CATT. The top ten hold over 15% of the sample, which has 3,000 to 4,000 gamma-chain clones, over 60% seen once. These data originate in a study of gamma-delta chains in newborns, infants, children. Study-level information: Microbial exposure reportedly drives polyclonal innate γδ T cell expansion after birth.

The sequence derives from a child who was a newborn, infant or young child, either healthy, febrile or measles-vaccinated (not recorded which). Source material: blood.

Here the CDR3 DNA reads TGCGCCTTGTGGGAGGTGAATTCCGAGTTGGGCAAAAAAATCAAGGTATTT. It yields the protein CALWEVNSELGKKIKVF. The genes are TRGV9 and TRGJP. No J gene was available from TCRdb, and it was assigned here by a germline match of the DNA. Per germline, CDR1 GITISATS and CDR2 ISYDGTV (reference sequence). The CDR3 sequence is 17 residues long.